This TCR beta chain came from a study of shared clonotypes between healthy human individuals. Study-level background: The donor group consisted of two women and a few men, aged 18 to 49. Three plates were used per donor for CD4 naive, three for CD4 memory, two for CD8 naive and one for CD8 memory. Study-level findings and limits: Approximately 5% was the fraction of naive CD4 clonotypes found shared across several donors. Naive subsets generally exceeded memory subsets in estimated richness.

CD45RO-negative CD8 cells positively selected for CCR7 made up the naive population, which excluded terminally differentiated effector memory CD45RA+ cells. Worth noting for this clone: Its target is unknown.

TCRdb keeps only in-frame clones here, not all; method: immunoSEQ multiplex PCR. The sample has hundreds of thousands of clones; about 91% are singletons. This CDR3 comprises 14 residues. Germline CDR1 and CDR2: MDHEN and SYDVKM. V gave up 6 bases and J gave up 1 base, with 10 bases separating them. The sequenced material came from naive CD8+ T cells sorted from blood. The rearrangement joins TRBV28 to TRBJ2-4; TRBD2 might be the D (6 bases). This TCR came from a man aged 25 to 40 in good health. CDR3 sequence (DNA): TGTGCCAGCAGCACTAGCTTGGCCAAAAACATTCAGTACTTC. This encodes CASSTSLAKNIQYF.